The 25 T cell receptor beta chains below were found in one sample sequenced in a study of tumor and adjacent non-tumor tissue in lung cancer. The library came from three nested PCR rounds adapted from ARM-PCR protocols. TCRdb recomputed calls from the multiplex PCR reads with MiXCR, one row per CDR3 protein. The sample shows around 79,000 distinct CDR3 sequences, 72% of them seen only once. RNA was extracted from bulk tissue without any cell sorting. The sample comprised lung tumor tissue. The receptor set was obtained from a woman between 35 and 50 years old with non-small cell lung cancer.

A word on this clonotype: This may come from a read error, since a much larger clone is one base off. The V call is TRBV7-9, the J call TRBJ2-3; a weak D match, TRBD2 (6 bases). CDR3 length: 16 amino acids. CDR1 SEHNR and CDR2 FQNEAQ come from the germline V gene (reference sequence). The CDR3 region has the DNA TGTGCCAGCTGCTTCATGCGGGATACTAGCACAGATACGCAGTATTTT. Its translation: CASCFMRDTSTDTQYF.

The table lists this clonotype with a count of one. V is TRBV2 and J is TRBJ2-2, with D possibly matching TRBD1 (6 bases). Trimming took 3 bases from V and 8 from J, leaving 13 bases between them. There are 14 residues in the CDR3. CDR1 and CDR2 from the germline V gene are SNHLY and FYNNEI. CDR3 sequence (DNA): TGTGCCAGCAGTGACAACAGGGCTACAGGGGAGCTGTTTTTT. This codes for CASSDNRATGELFF. The whole variable domain, filled in from reference TRBV2 and TRBJ2-2, reads EPEVTQTPSHQVTQMGQEVILRCVPISNHLYFYWYRQILGQKVEFLVSFYNNEISEKSEIFDDQFSVERPDGSNFTLKIRSTKLEDSAMYFCASSDNRATGELFFGEGSRLTVL.

Note on this clonotype: The junction does not match germline at one end; this may be a read error. The chain uses TRBV11-2 and TRBJ2-1; D may be TRBD2 (5 bases). The CDR3 has 16 amino acids. Germline V gives CDR1 SGHAT, CDR2 FQNNGV. For the CDR3, the DNA is TGTGCCAGCAGCAAGACGCTAGCCGCACTGTACAATGGGCAGTTCTTC. Amino acid sequence: CASSKTLAALYNGQFF.

Remarks on this clonotype: This CDR3 is missing its conserved last phenylalanine or tryptophan, likely due to a read error. The DNA is omitted, as the CDR3 cannot be located on it reliably, and the CDR3 follows TCRdb's listing. V is TRBV6-1 and J is TRBJ1-1. Looked up from germline, CDR1 is MNHNS and CDR2 is SASEGT. Counting both end residues, the CDR3 totals 12 amino acids. CDR3 in amino acids: CASGRGRTEVFL.

This chain links TRBV20-1 with TRBJ2-7; D not resolved. Germline assignment: CDR1 DFQATT and CDR2 SNEGSKA (reference sequence). V was pared by 5 bases and J by 0 bases, with 11 bases between. The CDR3 runs 13 residues. As DNA, the CDR3 is TGCAGTGCTGGGGTCGCCCGCTCCTACGAGCAGTACTTC. As protein: CSAGVARSYEQYF.

Many counts were recorded for this clonotype. The V gene is TRBV12-3 or TRBV12-4, the J gene TRBJ1-4; tentative D call: TRBD1 (5 bases). Trimming pared 3 bases from V and 6 bases from J, leaving 11 bases between. This CDR3 contains 14 residues. The CDR3 loop is CASSLGQRDEKLFF. CDR3 nucleotide sequence: TGTGCCAGCAGTTTGGGGCAGAGGGATGAAAAACTGTTTTTT.

With respect to this clonotype: One end of the junction is discordant with germline, which a read error may explain. The chain is built from TRBV29-1 and TRBJ1-5; no reliable D call. The germline CDR1 and CDR2 sequences are SQVTM and ANQGSEA. The CDR3 consists of 13 residues. The CDR3 is CSVVSGSDQHQHF. CDR3 nucleotides: TGCAGTGTTGTATCTGGGTCGGATCAGCACCAGCATTTT.

In regard to this clonotype: Its ends do not fully match the called genes, so a read error is possible. CDR3 in amino acids: CASSVDSNTEAIF. The CDR3 nucleotides read TGTGCCAGCTCTGTGGACAGTAATACTGAAGCTATCTTT. The chain joins TRBV2 to TRBJ1-1, with a weak D call TRBD1 (6 bases). CDR1 SNHLY and CDR2 FYNNEI come from the germline V gene. CDR3 length equals 13 residues.

With regard to this clonotype: At one of its ends the junction is not consistent with the germline gene, which may arise from a read error. The J gene is TRBJ2-2, the V gene TRBV2; D may match TRBD1 or TRBD2 (6 bases each). CDR3 size: 15 residues. Germline V CDR1 and CDR2: SNHLY, FYNNEI. In DNA form, the CDR3 reads TGTGCTAGCAGGAGATCGGGGGCGAGAACCAGGGAGCTGTTTTTT. It yields the protein CASRRSGARTRELFF.

This clonotype was seen more than once but under ten times. The rearrangement links TRBV11-2 to TRBJ1-3; no reliable D call. The CDR3 contains 12 residues. Germline V gives CDR1 SGHAT, CDR2 FQNNGV. Trimming stripped 1 base from V and 10 bases from J, with 8 bases between. The DNA of the CDR3 is TGTGCCAGCAGCTTAGTTCAGAGGACCATATATTTT. Amino acids: CASSLVQRTIYF.

Worth noting for this clonotype: A clone one base away is much larger, so this may be a read error. This rearrangement joins TRBV28 to TRBJ2-5; D possibly matches TRBD1 or TRBD2 (6 bases each). The CDR3 runs to 15 residues. Germline-derived CDR1 and CDR2 are MDHEN and SYDVKM. The CDR3 sequence is CASSSITRGAETQNF. The DNA for the CDR3 is TGTGCCAGCAGTTCCATCACTAGGGGGGCGGAGACCCAGAACTTC. The whole variable domain, remainder taken from reference TRBV28 and TRBJ2-5, is DVKVTQSSRYLVKRTGEKVFLECVQDMDHENMFWYRQDPGLGLRLIYFSYDVKMKEKGDIPEGYSVSREKKERFSLILESASTNQTSMYLCASSSITRGAETQNFGPGTRLLVL.

With regard to this clonotype: This CDR3 fails to terminate in the conserved phenylalanine or tryptophan, so it likely reflects a read error. The DNA is left out, because the CDR3 cannot be placed on it with certainty; the CDR3 is given as TCRdb lists it. The V call is TRBV20-1, the J call TRBJ2-1; TRBD1, as called in the table, went unchecked against the DNA. The germline V gene encodes CDR1 DFQATT and CDR2 SNEGSKA (reference sequence). The CDR3 is made up of 15 amino acids, end residues included. The CDR3 loop is CSAPPGRNPYNEQFL.

For this clonotype: The CDR3 does not close with the conserved phenylalanine or tryptophan, likely indicating a read error. The chain combines TRBV11-3 with TRBJ1-1; D is possibly TRBD1 (6 bases). From germline, CDR1 is SGHNT and CDR2 YENEEA. V lost 7 bases and J 8 bases, leaving 17 bases between the germline ends. The CDR3 contains 13 residues. CDR3 bases: TGTGCCAGCACCCGGACAGCTAACATCGAAGCTTTCTCT. This sequence encodes CASTRTANIEAFS.

This rearrangement joins TRBV11-2 to TRBJ2-3; D gene ambiguous. This CDR3 has 11 residues. CDR1 and CDR2 (germline): SGHAT, FQNNGV. The ends were cut back, 10 bases at V and 11 bases at J, with 16 bases in the middle. Here the CDR3 DNA reads TGTGCCAACAATTTATCTGACTGGCAGTATTTT. Amino acids: CANNLSDWQYF.

Concerning this clonotype itself: The CDR3 ends on some other residue instead of the conserved phenylalanine or tryptophan, so this is likely a read error. V and J are TRBV29-1 and TRBJ2-1; 9 bases align to TRBD2. J was trimmed by 6 bases and V by 6 bases; bases with no gene match: 9. This CDR3 is 14 amino acids long. CDR1 and CDR2 (germline): SQVTM, ANQGSEA. The CDR3 nucleotides are TGCAGCGTGACTAGCGGTTCTTCGTGCAATGAGCAGTTCTTG. Residues: CSVTSGSSCNEQFL.

In regard to this clonotype: A read error may produce the germline difference seen at one junction end. V gene TRBV15 combines with J gene TRBJ1-4; D unclear. CDR1 is LNHNV and CDR2 is YYDKDF in the germline V gene (reference sequence). This CDR3 contains 13 residues. CDR3 coding DNA: TGTGCCACCAACAGAGATCCTGGAGAAAAACTGTTTTTT. This translates into CATNRDPGEKLFF.

In its sample, this clonotype was seen once. An end of the junction does not agree with germline; a read error may underlie this. The chain has TRBV5-6 and TRBJ2-1, with D unclear. Germline CDR1 is SGHDT and CDR2 is YYEEEE. CDR3 length: 13 amino acids. CDR3 sequence reads: CTSSSSEPPHEFF. The CDR3 coding sequence is TGTACCAGCAGCTCGAGTGAACCTCCTCATGAGTTCTTC.

There are many counts of this clonotype. The V gene is TRBV19, the J gene TRBJ2-1; 9 bases line up with TRBD1. CDR3 size: 15 residues. V shed 6 bases and J 6 bases; nucleotides not matched to a gene: 9. Germline V gene lookup returns CDR1 LNHDA and CDR2 SQIVND (reference sequence). CDR3 sequence reads: CASSLQGAERNEQFF. CDR3 nucleotide sequence: TGTGCCAGTAGCCTACAGGGGGCAGAACGCAATGAGCAGTTCTTC.

The chain is built from TRBV30 and TRBJ1-3; D remains ambiguous. Germline CDR1 reads GTSNPN; CDR2 reads SVGIG (reference sequence). This CDR3 region has 14 residues. The V gene lost 4 bases and the J gene lost 0 bases, with 10 bases spanning the gap. CDR3 residues: CAWKNSLSGNTIYF. CDR3 bases: TGTGCCTGGAAGAACAGTCTCTCTGGAAACACCATATATTTT.

Concerning this clonotype: Germline and junction disagree at one end, which may indicate a read error. The V and J genes are TRBV20-1 and TRBJ2-1, with TRBD2 as a possible D gene (6 bases). The CDR3 spans 16 residues. CDR1 is DFQATT, CDR2 SNEGSKA, per germline (reference sequence). The CDR3 here is CNARVETCGLFNEQFF. CDR3 in DNA: TGCAATGCTAGAGTGGAGACTTGCGGACTATTCAATGAGCAGTTCTTC.

The J gene is TRBJ1-1, the V gene TRBV6-6; 8 bases are a match to TRBD1. Germline V gene data show CDR1 as MNHNY and CDR2 as SVGAGI (reference sequence). There are 12 residues in the CDR3. DNA for the CDR3: TGTGTCAGTAGGACAGGGAAATCCCAAACTTTCTTT. This codes for CVSRTGKSQTFF.

Of note for this clonotype: The junction shows a germline mismatch at one end, possibly a read error. This CDR3 is CVSSESQGSIDTQYF. CDR3 DNA: TGTGTCAGCAGTGAAAGTCAAGGGAGCATAGATACGCAGTATTTT. The chain uses TRBV6-1 and TRBJ2-3; D is possibly TRBD2 (5 bases). CDR3 length: 15 residues. CDR1 MNHNS and CDR2 SASEGT come from the germline V gene.

Notes on this clonotype: Mismatch with germline at one junction end may stem from a read error. The chain has TRBV10-1 and TRBJ2-7; 15 nucleotides line up with TRBD2. The CDR3 sequence is 19 residues long. CDR1 and CDR2 (germline): WNHNN, SYGVQD (reference sequence). The CDR3, as DNA: TGCACCAGCAACGGACAGTACGGGACTAGCGGGAGGTCCTGGTACGAGCAGTACTTC. Its protein product is CTSNGQYGTSGRSWYEQYF.

The sample holds many counts of this clonotype. This sequence joins TRBV12-3 or TRBV12-4 and TRBJ2-7; D is perhaps TRBD1 (6 bases). Trimming shortened V by 3 bases and J by 4 bases, and 13 bases separated the two germline ends. The CDR3 is 14 amino acids. In DNA form, the CDR3 reads TGTGCCAGCAGTTTTAGGGACAAAGGATACGAGCAGTACTTC. It translates to CASSFRDKGYEQYF.

A word on this clonotype: A much larger clone lies a single base off, so this may be a read error. The CDR3 nucleotides are TGCAGTGCTAGAGAATTCGGGGACTCTGGAAACACCTTATATTTT. This sequence encodes CSAREFGDSGNTLYF. The chain employs TRBV20-1 and TRBJ1-3; the D gene is possibly TRBD1 (5 bases). CDR3 length: 15 residues. Germline V gene lookup returns CDR1 DFQATT and CDR2 SNEGSKA (reference sequence).